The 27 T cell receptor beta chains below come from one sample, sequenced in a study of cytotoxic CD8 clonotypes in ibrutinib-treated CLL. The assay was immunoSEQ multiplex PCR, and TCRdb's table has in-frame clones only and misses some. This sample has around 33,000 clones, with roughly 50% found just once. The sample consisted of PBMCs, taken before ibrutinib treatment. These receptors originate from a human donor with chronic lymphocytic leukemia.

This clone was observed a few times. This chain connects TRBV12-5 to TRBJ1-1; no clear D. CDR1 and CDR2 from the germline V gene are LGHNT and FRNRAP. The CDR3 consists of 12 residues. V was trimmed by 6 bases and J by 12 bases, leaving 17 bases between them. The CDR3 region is CASGLGPRPSFF. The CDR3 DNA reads TGTGCTAGTGGCCTCGGGCCCCGACCTTCTTTCTTT.

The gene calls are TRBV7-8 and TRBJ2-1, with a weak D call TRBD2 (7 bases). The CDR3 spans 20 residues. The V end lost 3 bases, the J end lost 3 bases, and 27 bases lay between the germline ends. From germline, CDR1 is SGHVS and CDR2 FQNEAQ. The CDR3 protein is CASSFLGFNLGAGVYNEQFF. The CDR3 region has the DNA TGTGCCAGCAGCTTTCTTGGGTTTAATTTGGGGGCGGGAGTCTACAATGAGCAGTTCTTC. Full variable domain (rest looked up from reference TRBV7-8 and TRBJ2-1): GAGVSQSPRYKVAKRGQDVALRCDPISGHVSLFWYQQALGQGPEFLTYFQNEAQLDKSGLPSDRFFAERPEGSVSTLKIQRTQQEDSAVYLCASSFLGFNLGAGVYNEQFFGPGTRLTVL.

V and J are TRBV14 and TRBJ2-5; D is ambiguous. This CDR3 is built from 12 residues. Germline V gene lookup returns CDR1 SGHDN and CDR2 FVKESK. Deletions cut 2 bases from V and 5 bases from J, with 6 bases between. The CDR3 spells CASSQMGETQYF. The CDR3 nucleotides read TGTGCCAGCAGCCAAATGGGGGAGACCCAGTACTTC.

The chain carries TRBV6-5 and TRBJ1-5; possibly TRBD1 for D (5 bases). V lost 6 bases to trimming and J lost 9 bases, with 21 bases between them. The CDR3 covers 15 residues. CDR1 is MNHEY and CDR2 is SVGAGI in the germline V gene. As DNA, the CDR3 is TGTGCCAGCAGCACGGGGGGAACTCTAGCGGGGCCCCAGCATTTT. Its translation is CASSTGGTLAGPQHF.

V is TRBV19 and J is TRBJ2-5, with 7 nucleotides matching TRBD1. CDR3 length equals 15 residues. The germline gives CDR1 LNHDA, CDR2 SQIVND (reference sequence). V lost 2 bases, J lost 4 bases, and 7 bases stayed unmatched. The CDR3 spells CASSIRGPISETQYF. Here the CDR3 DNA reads TGTGCCAGTAGTATAAGGGGGCCTATATCAGAGACCCAGTACTTC.

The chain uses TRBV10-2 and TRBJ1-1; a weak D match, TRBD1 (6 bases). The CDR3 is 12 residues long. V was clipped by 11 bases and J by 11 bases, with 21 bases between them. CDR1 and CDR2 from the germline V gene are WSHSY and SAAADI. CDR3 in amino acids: CASGGHRVQAFF. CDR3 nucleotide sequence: TGCGCCTCGGGGGGACACAGGGTACAGGCTTTCTTT.

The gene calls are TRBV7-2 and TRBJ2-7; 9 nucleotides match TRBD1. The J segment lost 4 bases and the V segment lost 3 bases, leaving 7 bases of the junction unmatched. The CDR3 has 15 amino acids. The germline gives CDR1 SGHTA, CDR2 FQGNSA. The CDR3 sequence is CASSFGQGWVYEQYF. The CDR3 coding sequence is TGTGCCAGCAGCTTCGGACAGGGGTGGGTGTACGAGCAGTACTTC.

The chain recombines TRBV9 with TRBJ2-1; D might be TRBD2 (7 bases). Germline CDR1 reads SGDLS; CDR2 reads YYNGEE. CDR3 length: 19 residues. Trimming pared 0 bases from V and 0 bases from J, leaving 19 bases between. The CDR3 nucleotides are TGTGCCAGCAGCGTAGCTATCGGGGGAGGGACAACCTCCTACAATGAGCAGTTCTTC. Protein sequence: CASSVAIGGGTTSYNEQFF.

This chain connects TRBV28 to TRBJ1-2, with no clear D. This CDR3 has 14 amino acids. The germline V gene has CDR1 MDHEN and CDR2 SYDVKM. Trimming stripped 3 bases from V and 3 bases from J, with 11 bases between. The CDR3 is CASSFPPEDYGYTF. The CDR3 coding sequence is TGTGCCAGCAGTTTCCCCCCCGAGGACTATGGCTACACCTTC.

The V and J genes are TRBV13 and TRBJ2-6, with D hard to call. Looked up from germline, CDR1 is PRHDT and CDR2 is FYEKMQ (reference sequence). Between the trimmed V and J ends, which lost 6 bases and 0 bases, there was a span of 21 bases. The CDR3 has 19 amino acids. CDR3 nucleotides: TGTGCCAGCAGTCTAAAGCCTGGCAGCTACATCTCTGGGGCCAACGTCCTGACTTTC. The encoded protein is CASSLKPGSYISGANVLTF.

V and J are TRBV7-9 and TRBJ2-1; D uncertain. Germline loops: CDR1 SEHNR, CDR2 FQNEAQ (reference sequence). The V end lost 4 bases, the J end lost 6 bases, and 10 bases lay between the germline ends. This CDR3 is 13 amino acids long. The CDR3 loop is CASSSLGVNEQFF. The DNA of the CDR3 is TGTGCCAGCAGCTCCTTAGGCGTCAATGAGCAGTTCTTC.

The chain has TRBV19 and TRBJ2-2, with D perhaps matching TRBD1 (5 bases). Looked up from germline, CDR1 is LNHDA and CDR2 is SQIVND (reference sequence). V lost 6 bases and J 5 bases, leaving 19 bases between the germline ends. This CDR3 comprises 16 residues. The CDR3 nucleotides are TGTGCCAGTAGCGTCGACAGAGCCAGAAGAACCGGGGAGCTGTTTTTT. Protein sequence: CASSVDRARRTGELFF.

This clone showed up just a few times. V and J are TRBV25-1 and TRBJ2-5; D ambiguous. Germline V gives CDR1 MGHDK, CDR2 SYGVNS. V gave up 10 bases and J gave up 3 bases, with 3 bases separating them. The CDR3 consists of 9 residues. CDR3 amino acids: CATKETQYF. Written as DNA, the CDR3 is TGTGCCACGAAAGAGACCCAGTACTTC.

The CDR3 region is CASSYDSRDNQPQHF. The CDR3 nucleotides are TGTGCCAGCAGTTACGATAGTCGCGACAATCAGCCCCAGCATTTT. The chain joins TRBV6-6 to TRBJ1-5, with D uncertain. The V gene lost 2 bases and the J gene lost 3 bases, with 11 bases spanning the gap. CDR1 MNHNY and CDR2 SVGAGI come from the germline V gene (reference sequence). The CDR3 spans 15 residues.

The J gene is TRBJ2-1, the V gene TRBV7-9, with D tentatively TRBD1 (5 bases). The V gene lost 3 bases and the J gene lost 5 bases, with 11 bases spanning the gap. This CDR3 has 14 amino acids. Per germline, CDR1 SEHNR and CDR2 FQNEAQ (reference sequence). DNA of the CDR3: TGTGCCAGCAGCTTTCTCACAGGCCACAATGAGCAGTTCTTC. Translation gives CASSFLTGHNEQFF.

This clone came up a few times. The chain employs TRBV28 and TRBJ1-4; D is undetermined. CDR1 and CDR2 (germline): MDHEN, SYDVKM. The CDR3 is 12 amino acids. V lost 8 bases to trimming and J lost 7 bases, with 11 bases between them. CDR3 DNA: TGTGCCAGCCGATCTGGTTTTGAAAAACTGTTTTTT. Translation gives CASRSGFEKLFF.

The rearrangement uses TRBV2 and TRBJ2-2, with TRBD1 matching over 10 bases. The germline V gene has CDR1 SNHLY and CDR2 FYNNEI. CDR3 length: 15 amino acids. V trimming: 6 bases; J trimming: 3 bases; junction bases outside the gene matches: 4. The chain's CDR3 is CASRTGTGDTGELFF. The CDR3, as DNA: TGTGCCAGCAGGACCGGGACAGGGGACACCGGGGAGCTGTTTTTT.

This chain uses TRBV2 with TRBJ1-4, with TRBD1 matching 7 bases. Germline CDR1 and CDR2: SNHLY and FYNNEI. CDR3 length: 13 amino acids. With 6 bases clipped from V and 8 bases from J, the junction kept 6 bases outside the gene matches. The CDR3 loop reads CASRQGGVEKLFF. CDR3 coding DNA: TGTGCCAGCAGGCAGGGGGGAGTAGAAAAACTGTTTTTT.

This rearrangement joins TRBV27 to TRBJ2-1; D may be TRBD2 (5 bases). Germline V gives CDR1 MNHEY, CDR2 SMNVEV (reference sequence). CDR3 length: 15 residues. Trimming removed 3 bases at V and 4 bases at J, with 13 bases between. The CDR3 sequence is CASSFNGRTYNEQFF. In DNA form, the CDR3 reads TGTGCCAGCAGTTTCAATGGCAGGACTTACAATGAGCAGTTCTTC.

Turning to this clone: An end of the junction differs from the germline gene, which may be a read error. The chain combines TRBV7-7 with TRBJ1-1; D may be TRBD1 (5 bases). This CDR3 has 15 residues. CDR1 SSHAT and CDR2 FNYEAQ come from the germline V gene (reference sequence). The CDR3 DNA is TGTGCTAGCAGCTCACGCCGGGAGGGGAGAACTGAAGCTTTCTTT. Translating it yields CASSSRREGRTEAFF.

The CDR3 DNA reads TGTGCCAGCAGCTCCACCGGACCTTACAATGAGCAGTTCTTC. As protein: CASSSTGPYNEQFF. This chain uses TRBV11-2 with TRBJ2-1; D is ambiguous. The CDR3 extends over 14 amino acids. Between the trimmed V and J ends, which lost 4 bases and 4 bases, there was a span of 11 bases. Per germline, CDR1 SGHAT and CDR2 FQNNGV.

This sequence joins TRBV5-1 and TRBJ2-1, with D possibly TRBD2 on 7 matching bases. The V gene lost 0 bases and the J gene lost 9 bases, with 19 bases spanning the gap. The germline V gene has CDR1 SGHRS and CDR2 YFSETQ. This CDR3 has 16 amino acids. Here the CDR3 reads CASSLAWGGAFVEQFF. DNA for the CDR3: TGCGCCAGCAGCTTGGCTTGGGGGGGCGCTTTCGTTGAGCAGTTCTTC.

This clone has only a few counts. CDR3 region: CASSFFPNTDTQYF. CDR3 DNA: TGTGCCAGCAGTTTCTTCCCAAACACAGATACGCAGTATTTT. This chain links TRBV27 with TRBJ2-3; D call uncertain. Germline V CDR1 and CDR2: MNHEY, SMNVEV (reference sequence). V was shortened by 3 bases and J by 2 bases, with 9 bases between the two germline ends. The CDR3 covers 14 residues.

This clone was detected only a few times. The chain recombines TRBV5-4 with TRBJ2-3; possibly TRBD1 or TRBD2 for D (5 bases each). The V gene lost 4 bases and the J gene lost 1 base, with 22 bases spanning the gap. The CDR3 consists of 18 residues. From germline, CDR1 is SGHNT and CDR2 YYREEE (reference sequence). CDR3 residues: CASSLGTARLLGTDTQYF. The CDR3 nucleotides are TGTGCCAGCAGCCTGGGGACCGCCCGACTACTCGGCACAGATACGCAGTATTTT.

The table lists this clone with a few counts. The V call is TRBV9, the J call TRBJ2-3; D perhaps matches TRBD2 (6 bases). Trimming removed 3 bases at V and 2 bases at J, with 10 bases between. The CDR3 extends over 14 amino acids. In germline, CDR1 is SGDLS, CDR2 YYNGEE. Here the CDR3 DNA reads TGTGCCAGCAGCGCCGGACTATACACAGATACGCAGTATTTT. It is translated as CASSAGLYTDTQYF.

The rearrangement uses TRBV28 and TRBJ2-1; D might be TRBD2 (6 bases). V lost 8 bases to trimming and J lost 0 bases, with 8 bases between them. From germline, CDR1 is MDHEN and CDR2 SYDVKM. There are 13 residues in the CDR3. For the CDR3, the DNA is TGTGCCAGCCTGGGGGGCTCCTACAATGAGCAGTTCTTC. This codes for CASLGGSYNEQFF.

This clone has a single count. CDR3 sequence reads: CASSLTGGLETQYF. As DNA, the CDR3 is TGTGCCAGCAGCTTGACAGGGGGCCTGGAGACCCAGTACTTC. This chain connects TRBV5-6 to TRBJ2-5; 9 bases align to TRBD1. V dropped 1 base and J dropped 5; count of bases not matched to a gene: 3. Germline V CDR1 and CDR2: SGHDT, YYEEEE. This CDR3 region has 14 residues.